This section outlines one TCR beta chain sequence together with its context. This specimen comes from a study of blood T cell repertoires in COVID-19. Whole-study context: COVID-19 samples from acute and convalescent phases originated in the United States, Italy and Spain. PBMCs, B-cell-depleted T cells, or T cells were the source of the cDNA or gDNA that made up the material.

The CDR3 sequence is 12 residues long. V lost 8 bases to trimming and J lost 4 bases; unmatched junction nucleotides: 5. The germline CDR1 and CDR2 sequences are SGHDN and FVKESK. Repertoires were generated with immunoSEQ multiplex PCR, while TCRdb's copy carries only in-frame clones and drops some. The table lists 150,000 to 200,000 clones, about nine tenths of them singletons. The chain employs TRBV14 and TRBJ2-7; 7 bases fit TRBD2. This TCR was sampled from a man aged 70-80 years with active or convalescent COVID-19. Sequenced material: peripheral blood. CDR3 in amino acids: CASGRDGYEQYF. DNA for the CDR3: TGTGCCAGCGGGAGGGACGGTTACGAGCAGTACTTC. Using reference TRBV14 and TRBJ2-7 for the parts outside the CDR3, the full variable domain is EAGVTQFPSHSVIEKGQTVTLRCDPISGHDNLYWYRRVMGKEIKFLLHFVKESKQDESGMPNNRFLAERTGGTYSTLKVQPAELEDSGVYFCASGRDGYEQYFGPGTRLTVT.